This entry lists 29 T cell receptor beta chains sequenced from one sample in a study of T-cell memory formation after mild COVID-19. TCRdb independently ran MiXCR on the 5' RACE reads; one entry per CDR3 protein. The sample shows approximately 300,000 distinct CDR3 sequences, about 16% of them seen only once. Sequences were obtained from PBMCs or a T cell subset sorted from them (not recorded which). These receptor sequences come from a man aged 18 to 30 who had mild COVID-19 (a few samples of this study predate the infection). Cell type and time point are not known.

The chain uses TRBV7-2 and TRBJ2-3, with TRBD2 matching over 7 bases. The ends lost 1 base at V and 8 bases at J; junction bases unmatched: 3. Germline CDR1 SGHTA, CDR2 FQGNSA. The length of the CDR3 is 13 residues. CDR3 coding DNA: TGTGCCAGCAGCTTAGAGCGGGGACGTACGCAGTATTTT. Its protein product is CASSLERGRTQYF. The full variable domain, completed using reference TRBV7-2 and TRBJ2-3, is GAGVSQSPSNKVTEKGKDVELRCDPISGHTALYWYRQSLGQGLEFLIYFQGNSAPDKSGLPSDRFSAERTGGSVSTLTIQRTQQEDSAVYLCASSLERGRTQYFGPGTRLTVL.

The chain uses TRBV9 and TRBJ1-1; D ambiguous. Germline V gene data show CDR1 as SGDLS and CDR2 as YYNGEE. CDR3 length equals 13 residues. V was pared by 1 base and J by 5 bases, with 9 bases between. This CDR3 is CASSVQVWTEAFF. Here the CDR3 DNA reads TGTGCCAGCAGCGTACAGGTTTGGACTGAAGCTTTCTTT.

This clonotype was observed a handful of times. The chain employs TRBV5-4 and TRBJ2-1; TRBD1 matches at 9 bases. V lost 6 bases, J lost 9 bases, and 16 bases stayed unmatched. Germline loops: CDR1 SGHNT, CDR2 YYREEE (reference sequence). This CDR3 region has 16 residues. CDR3 residues: CASTTPPGQGSVEQFF. The CDR3 DNA is TGTGCCAGCACCACACCTCCCGGACAGGGGAGCGTTGAGCAGTTCTTC.

The sample holds a few counts of this clonotype. Here the CDR3 reads CASSLMALEQYF. The CDR3 coding sequence is TGTGCCAGCAGCTTAATGGCCCTCGAGCAGTACTTC. The chain joins TRBV7-2 to TRBJ2-7; no clear D. Trimming shortened V by 2 bases and J by 6 bases, and 8 bases separated the two germline ends. Germline CDR1 and CDR2: SGHTA and FQGNSA. The CDR3 runs to 12 residues.

The chain couples TRBV5-1 to TRBJ2-5; TRBD2 agrees at 16 bases. J was trimmed by 5 bases and V by 4 bases; bases with no gene match: 8. The CDR3 extends over 17 amino acids. Germline CDR1 reads SGHRS; CDR2 reads YFSETQ. The CDR3 spells CASSPGTSGGAYETQYF. The CDR3 coding sequence is TGCGCCAGCAGCCCAGGGACTAGCGGGGGGGCATACGAGACCCAGTACTTC.

In its sample, this clonotype was seen many times. The V and J genes are TRBV20-1 and TRBJ2-1; 9 bases map to TRBD2. The CDR3 has 16 residues. Germline CDR1 reads DFQATT; CDR2 reads SNEGSKA (reference sequence). V lost 1 base, J lost 2 bases, and 6 bases stayed unmatched. The DNA of the CDR3 is TGCAGTGCTAGAGGTTCTAGCGGGGAGACCTACAATGAGCAGTTCTTC. Protein product: CSARGSSGETYNEQFF.

V is TRBV7-2 and J is TRBJ2-6; no clear D. The CDR3 has 15 residues. Germline-derived CDR1 and CDR2 are SGHTA and FQGNSA. The V end was cut by 3 bases, the J end by 4 bases, with 10 bases between. CDR3 in DNA: TGTGCCAGCAGCTTTTCTCTGGGAGGGGCCAACGTCCTGACTTTC. It codes for CASSFSLGGANVLTF.

This clonotype was picked up a small number of times. V gene TRBV3-1 combines with J gene TRBJ1-1, with no clear D. V lost 1 base, J lost 6 bases, and 6 bases lay in between. CDR3 length: 12 residues. Germline V CDR1 and CDR2: LGHDT, YNNKEL (reference sequence). DNA for the CDR3: TGTGCCAGCAGCCAAGTTGGAGCTGAAGCTTTCTTT. This translates into CASSQVGAEAFF.

This clonotype was counted only a few times. The chain has TRBV20-1 and TRBJ2-1, with D unclear. The CDR3 runs to 13 residues. CDR1 is DFQATT and CDR2 is SNEGSKA in the germline V gene (reference sequence). V gave up 4 bases and J gave up 2 bases, with 9 bases separating them. CDR3 loop: CSANLGAYNEQFF. Written as DNA, the CDR3 is TGCAGTGCTAATTTAGGCGCCTACAATGAGCAGTTCTTC.

This chain connects TRBV4-3 to TRBJ2-2; D gene ambiguous. Germline V gene sequence: CDR1 LGHNA, CDR2 YSLEER. V was trimmed by 0 bases and J by 1 base, leaving 15 bases between them. The CDR3 totals 18 residues. As DNA, the CDR3 is TGCGCCAGCAGCCAAGAGCGAACACTGCCTCTGAACACCGGGGAGCTGTTTTTT. It encodes CASSQERTLPLNTGELFF.

This clonotype was seen only once. Given a much more abundant clone one base away, this may be a read error. The rearrangement uses TRBV6-4 and TRBJ2-3, with D possibly being TRBD2 (7 bases). From germline, CDR1 is MRHNA and CDR2 SNTAGT. The V end lost 7 bases, the J end lost 4 bases, and 15 bases lay between the germline ends. CDR3 length: 14 residues. The CDR3: CASIEEGGPDTQYF. The CDR3 nucleotides read TGTGCCAGCATTGAAGAGGGGGGGCCAGATACGCAGTATTTT.

This clonotype appeared many times. The V and J genes are TRBV7-8 and TRBJ2-1; D unresolved. The CDR3 is 12 amino acids. Germline-derived CDR1 and CDR2 are SGHVS and FQNEAQ. V was trimmed by 2 bases and J by 4 bases, leaving 3 bases between them. The CDR3 nucleotides are TGTGCCAGCAGCTTACAGTACAATGAGCAGTTCTTC. This encodes CASSLQYNEQFF. Full variable domain (missing parts from reference TRBV7-8 and TRBJ2-1): GAGVSQSPRYKVAKRGQDVALRCDPISGHVSLFWYQQALGQGPEFLTYFQNEAQLDKSGLPSDRFFAERPEGSVSTLKIQRTQQEDSAVYLCASSLQYNEQFFGPGTRLTVL.

This clonotype has a handful of counts. The V and J genes are TRBV5-1 and TRBJ2-1; TRBD2 might be the D (5 bases). The V end was cut by 0 bases, the J end by 2 bases, with 18 bases between. This CDR3 is 18 amino acids long. The germline CDR1 and CDR2 sequences are SGHRS and YFSETQ. The CDR3 sequence is CASSLAPLAGDTYNEQFF. The CDR3 DNA follows: TGCGCCAGCAGCTTGGCCCCATTGGCGGGTGACACCTACAATGAGCAGTTCTTC.

This chain links TRBV12-3 or TRBV12-4 with TRBJ2-1; perhaps TRBD2 as D (6 bases). V lost 7 bases to trimming and J lost 5 bases, with 21 bases between them. The CDR3 totals 16 residues. CDR3 in DNA: TGTGCCAGCACCCTCCTACTGACTAGTTCAGACAATGAGCAGTTCTTC. As protein: CASTLLLTSSDNEQFF.

The chain combines TRBV29-1 with TRBJ1-3; no firm D call. Germline V gene lookup returns CDR1 SQVTM and CDR2 ANQGSEA. The CDR3 loop spans 11 amino acids. Trimming took 4 bases from V and 4 from J, leaving 5 bases between them. The CDR3 sequence is CSVVAGNTIYF. The DNA of the CDR3 is TGCAGCGTTGTGGCGGGAAACACCATATATTTT.

This clonotype was picked up a small number of times. J is TRBJ2-3 and V is TRBV18; no reliable D call. Germline V gene data show CDR1 as KGHSH and CDR2 as LQKENI. V was shortened by 3 bases and J by 2 bases, with 6 bases between the two germline ends. CDR3 size: 13 residues. The CDR3 coding sequence is TGTGCCAGCTCACCTACTACCACAGATACGCAGTATTTT. Amino acids: CASSPTTTDTQYF.

The V call is TRBV7-3, the J call TRBJ2-3; D is unresolved. V lost 0 bases and J lost 1, with 11 bases in between. Germline CDR1 SGHTA, CDR2 FQGTGA. The CDR3 extends over 16 amino acids. CDR3 in amino acids: CASSLTGTAGTDTQYF. The CDR3 nucleotides read TGTGCCAGCAGCTTAACAGGCACCGCCGGCACAGATACGCAGTATTTT.

The chain employs TRBV5-1 and TRBJ1-1, with 9 bases lining up with TRBD1. The CDR3 is made up of 15 amino acids. CDR1 and CDR2 from the germline V gene are SGHRS and YFSETQ. The V and J ends lost 6 bases and 3 bases, in that order; junction bases with no gene match: 9. The CDR3 coding sequence is TGCGCCAGCACCCTTAAGGGGACAGGGTACACTGAAGCTTTCTTT. Residues: CASTLKGTGYTEAFF.

V is TRBV6-5 and J is TRBJ2-5, with D possibly being TRBD1 (6 bases). Germline CDR1 is MNHEY and CDR2 is SVGAGI. This CDR3 has 15 amino acids. Trimming shortened V by 5 bases and J by 4 bases, and 17 bases separated the two germline ends. The CDR3 sequence is CASSESAGVAETQYF. The CDR3 nucleotides read TGTGCCAGCAGTGAAAGTGCAGGGGTGGCAGAGACCCAGTACTTC.

V is TRBV5-1 and J is TRBJ2-2; 14 bases map to TRBD2. The CDR3 consists of 17 residues. Germline V gene data show CDR1 as SGHRS and CDR2 as YFSETQ. V shed 0 bases, J shed 4 bases, and the junction held 2 bases outside the gene matches. CDR3 in amino acids: CASSLAGTSGGTGELFF. In nucleotides, the CDR3 is TGCGCCAGCAGCTTGGCCGGGACTAGCGGGGGCACCGGGGAGCTGTTTTTT. The complete variable domain, with remaining parts taken from reference TRBV5-1 and TRBJ2-2, reads KAGVTQTPRYLIKTRGQQVTLSCSPISGHRSVSWYQQTPGQGLQFLFEYFSETQRNKGNFPGRFSGRQFSNSRSEMNVSTLELGDSALYLCASSLAGTSGGTGELFFGEGSRLTVL.

A few counts support this clonotype. The V call is TRBV5-1, the J call TRBJ2-4; D is perhaps TRBD1 or TRBD2 (5 bases each). The V and J ends lost 5 bases and 5 bases respectively, with 11 bases between them. Germline CDR1 reads SGHRS; CDR2 reads YFSETQ. The CDR3 is 13 amino acids. The CDR3 nucleotides are TGCGCCAGCAGTGGGCAGGGAGAAAACATTCAGTACTTC. Translating it yields CASSGQGENIQYF.

This chain connects TRBV15 to TRBJ2-7; perhaps TRBD2 as D (6 bases). V shed 1 base and J shed 7 bases, with 11 bases lying between them. Germline-derived CDR1 and CDR2 are LNHNV and YYDKDF (reference sequence). There are 13 residues in the CDR3. The CDR3 DNA reads as TGTGCCACCAGCAGAGCGGAGGGTAGAGAGCAGTACTTC. Its translation is CATSRAEGREQYF. Full variable domain (missing parts from reference TRBV15 and TRBJ2-7): DAMVIQNPRYQVTQFGKPVTLSCSQTLNHNVMYWYQQKSSQAPKLLFHYYDKDFNNEADTPDNFQSRRPNTSFCFLDIRSPGLGDTAMYLCATSRAEGREQYFGPGTRLTVT.

This clonotype was seen a few times. The chain is built from TRBV11-1 and TRBJ2-2; D not resolved. V was pared by 2 bases and J by 5 bases, with 6 bases between. This CDR3 region has 13 residues. CDR1 and CDR2 (germline): SGHAT, FQDESV (reference sequence). CDR3 sequence (DNA): TGTGCCAGCAGCTTATACGAAACCGGGGAGCTGTTTTTT. This sequence encodes CASSLYETGELFF.

The J gene is TRBJ1-6, the V gene TRBV7-6, with a weak D call TRBD1 (6 bases). The V end was cut by 2 bases, the J end by 10 bases, with 12 bases between. Germline-derived CDR1 and CDR2 are SGHVS and FNYEAQ. This CDR3 has 14 residues. As DNA, the CDR3 is TGTGCCAGCAGCTTAAACCAGGGGAAATCACCCCTCCACTTT. Amino acid sequence: CASSLNQGKSPLHF.

This clonotype occurred a few times. This chain uses TRBV4-1 with TRBJ2-1, with TRBD2 matching 10 bases. Germline CDR1 MGHRA, CDR2 YSYEKL. The CDR3 extends over 15 amino acids. Trimming cost V 4 bases and J 3 bases; bases outside gene matches: 3. In DNA form, the CDR3 reads TGCGCCAGCAGCCGGAGCGGGGGGGACTACAATGAGCAGTTCTTC. Its protein product is CASSRSGGDYNEQFF.

This rearrangement joins TRBV20-1 to TRBJ2-3, with 8 positions matching TRBD2. The CDR3 is 13 residues long. V dropped 5 bases and J dropped 2; count of bases not matched to a gene: 3. Germline lookup yields CDR1 DFQATT and CDR2 SNEGSKA (reference sequence). The CDR3 spells CSALSGDTDTQYF. CDR3 DNA: TGCAGTGCTCTTAGCGGGGACACAGATACGCAGTATTTT.

V gene TRBV3-1 combines with J gene TRBJ1-2; D call uncertain. The germline V gene encodes CDR1 LGHDT and CDR2 YNNKEL (reference sequence). This CDR3 is built from 16 residues. Trimming removed 0 bases at V and 0 bases at J, with 11 bases between. This CDR3 reads CASSQDRSPPNYGYTF. CDR3 in DNA: TGTGCCAGCAGCCAAGATCGGTCCCCGCCTAACTATGGCTACACCTTC.

A few counts support this clonotype. The chain carries TRBV20-1 and TRBJ2-5, with 10 nucleotides matching TRBD2. This CDR3 is built from 13 residues. J was trimmed by 3 bases and V by 6 bases; bases with no gene match: 4. The germline V gene has CDR1 DFQATT and CDR2 SNEGSKA (reference sequence). Here the CDR3 reads CSARTSGEETQYF. DNA of the CDR3: TGCAGTGCCCGAACTAGCGGGGAAGAGACCCAGTACTTC.

J is TRBJ2-1 and V is TRBV5-1; D remains unclear. V was shortened by 4 bases and J by 7 bases, with 12 bases between the two germline ends. The CDR3 is made up of 13 amino acids. Germline CDR1 and CDR2: SGHRS and YFSETQ. CDR3: CASSPLPQNEQFF. The CDR3, as DNA: TGCGCCAGCAGCCCCCTTCCGCAAAATGAGCAGTTCTTC.